This T cell receptor beta chain comes out of a study of blood T cell repertoires in COVID-19. Study summary: COVID-19 samples from acute and convalescent phases originated in the United States, Italy and Spain. T cells, B-cell-depleted T cells, or PBMCs supplied cDNA or gDNA.

Methods used by the authors: Amplification with reference gene primers provided the estimates of nucleated cell counts. Generated by immunoSEQ multiplex PCR, the TCRdb table keeps only in-frame clones and is missing some. V, J and clone size were drawn from that table, and D and trimming were deduced from the DNA. The sample carries 96,000 or so clones, over 75% recorded once. The CDR3 spans 15 residues. Germline CDR1 MGHRA, CDR2 YSYEKL. Trimming stripped 4 bases from V and 2 bases from J, with 12 bases between. This sequence was found in a woman older than 75 with acute or convalescent COVID-19. What was sequenced was peripheral blood. The chain is built from TRBV4-1 and TRBJ1-5; D not certain. CDR3 sequence: CASSLALAGNQPQHF. Written as DNA, the CDR3 is TGCGCCAGCAGCCTGGCCTTGGCGGGCAATCAGCCCCAGCATTTT.